One sample yielded the 10 T cell receptor beta chains listed below, sequenced in a study of CD8+ T cells in alopecia areata. It was cDNA, reverse transcribed from extracted RNA, that served as the sequencing template. Clones were sequenced by immunoSEQ multiplex PCR, and TCRdb holds only the in-frame ones, with some missing. The table lists about 74,000 clones, roughly 30% of them singletons. Stated treatment: oral pan-JAK inhibitor, 5-10 mg twice daily. This sample comprised CD8+ T cells sorted from blood, obtained at week 4, from a patient treated with tofacitinib. The receptors here all came from a human donor with alopecia areata.

The rearrangement joins TRBV29-1 to TRBJ2-5; maybe TRBD2 (6 bases). The germline V gene has CDR1 SQVTM and CDR2 ANQGSEA. This CDR3 comprises 11 residues. The ends were cut back, 5 bases at V and 11 bases at J, with 15 bases in the middle. This chain's CDR3 is CSVMEGPGQYF. The CDR3 DNA sequence: TGCAGCGTTATGGAGGGTCCGGGGCAGTACTTC.

The chain uses TRBV29-1 and TRBJ1-2; the match to TRBD1 covers 8 bases. Trimming removed 5 bases from V and 4 bases from J; junction bases left unmatched: 3. The CDR3 totals 12 residues. Germline CDR1 SQVTM, CDR2 ANQGSEA. CDR3 residues: CSVPTGVYGYTF. The CDR3 region has the DNA TGCAGCGTTCCGACAGGGGTCTATGGCTACACCTTC.

There are a few counts of this clone. CDR3 sequence reads: CSVVARLAGDRETQYF. Here the CDR3 DNA reads TGCAGCGTCGTCGCCAGACTAGCGGGAGACAGAGAGACCCAGTACTTC. The chain joins TRBV29-1 to TRBJ2-5; 12 bases match TRBD2. CDR1 and CDR2 (germline): SQVTM, ANQGSEA. This CDR3 comprises 16 residues. Unmatched junction bases numbered 12, after V lost 6 bases and J lost 4 bases.

This clone occurred a few times. The CDR3 is CAWSEEGQGPSNYGYTF. In DNA, the CDR3 is TGTGCCTGGAGCGAAGAAGGACAGGGGCCCTCTAACTATGGCTACACCTTC. The chain recombines TRBV30 with TRBJ1-2, with 9 nucleotides matching TRBD1. The CDR3 runs 17 residues. CDR1 and CDR2 (germline): GTSNPN, SVGIG (reference sequence). Trimming cost V 3 bases and J 0 bases; bases outside gene matches: 11.

This sequence joins TRBV14 and TRBJ2-1; weak D call: TRBD1 (6 bases). V was shortened by 1 base and J by 7 bases, with 17 bases between the two germline ends. CDR1 and CDR2 (germline): SGHDN, FVKESK. The CDR3 consists of 16 residues. DNA of the CDR3: TGTGCCAGCAGCCAAGGGTGGAACGGCAGGGGAAATGAGCAGTTCTTC. This encodes CASSQGWNGRGNEQFF.

V and J are TRBV27 and TRBJ2-1; the D gene is possibly TRBD2 (5 bases). This CDR3 is 16 amino acids long. Germline lookup yields CDR1 MNHEY and CDR2 SMNVEV (reference sequence). V lost 2 bases to trimming and J lost 0 bases, with 11 bases between them. In nucleotides, the CDR3 is TGTGCCAGCAGTTTAATAGGGAGCAGCTCCTACAATGAGCAGTTCTTC. It translates to CASSLIGSSSYNEQFF.

This clone was detected ten times or more. CDR3 nucleotide sequence: TGTGCCAGCAGTTACACACGGGAAGGCAATGAGCAGTTCTTC. Encoded protein: CASSYTREGNEQFF. The gene calls are TRBV2 and TRBJ2-1; weak D call: TRBD2 (5 bases). The V gene's germline CDR1 is SNHLY and CDR2 FYNNEI. V was clipped by 5 bases and J by 6 bases, with 14 bases between them. The CDR3 extends over 14 amino acids.

The chain employs TRBV28 and TRBJ2-7, with no clear D. Germline V gene sequence: CDR1 MDHEN, CDR2 SYDVKM. The ends were cut back, 6 bases at V and 0 bases at J, with 15 bases in the middle. CDR3 length equals 15 residues. This chain's CDR3 is CASRVGSSTSYEQYF. As DNA, the CDR3 is TGTGCCAGCAGAGTAGGGTCATCCACCTCCTACGAGCAGTACTTC.

This clone was seen more than once but under ten times. The CDR3 is CAWSQGQDSYEQYF. DNA of the CDR3: TGTGCCTGGAGCCAGGGACAGGATTCCTACGAGCAGTACTTC. The rearrangement uses TRBV30 and TRBJ2-7; 8 positions agree with TRBD1. Germline-derived CDR1 and CDR2 are GTSNPN and SVGIG (reference sequence). The junction had 5 bases not matched to a gene; V was cut back by 3 bases and J by 1 base. CDR3 size: 14 residues.

The chain links TRBV29-1 to TRBJ2-3, with D hard to call. In germline, CDR1 is SQVTM, CDR2 ANQGSEA. V shed 6 bases and J shed 2 bases, with 3 bases lying between them. This CDR3 has 10 amino acids. This CDR3 is CSVNTDTQYF. DNA of the CDR3: TGCAGCGTCAACACAGATACGCAGTATTTT.